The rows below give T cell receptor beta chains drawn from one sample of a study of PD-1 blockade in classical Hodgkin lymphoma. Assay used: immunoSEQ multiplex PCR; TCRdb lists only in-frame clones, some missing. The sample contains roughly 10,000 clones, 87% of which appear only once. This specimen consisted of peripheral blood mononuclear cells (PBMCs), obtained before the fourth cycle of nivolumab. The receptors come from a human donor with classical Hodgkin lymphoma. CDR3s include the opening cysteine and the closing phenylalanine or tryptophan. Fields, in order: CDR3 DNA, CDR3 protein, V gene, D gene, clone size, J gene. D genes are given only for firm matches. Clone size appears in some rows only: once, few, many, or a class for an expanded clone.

TGTGCCAGCAGCGCGGGGAGGGGCCAAGAGACCCAGTACTTC | CASSAGRGQETQYF | TRBV9 | TRBD2 | - | TRBJ2-5
TGTGCCAGCATCTTATCGGCGGGGGGGCCTAATGAGCAGTTCTTC | CASILSAGGPNEQFF | TRBV28 | TRBD2 | once | TRBJ2-1
TGTGCCAGCAGTTACGCGCGGGGGAGCTCCTACGAGCAGTACTTC | CASSYARGSSYEQYF | TRBV6-5 | TRBD2 | - | TRBJ2-7
TGTGCCAGCTCACCAAACAGGGCAGCTGAGCAGTTCTTC | CASSPNRAAEQFF | TRBV18 | - | - | TRBJ2-1
TGTGCCAGCAGCCCCACCCGGACAGGGTTGTTCACTGAAGCTTTCTTT | CASSPTRTGLFTEAFF | TRBV14 | TRBD1 | - | TRBJ1-1
TGTGCCACCACTCATTCAGGGTCGAGCTCCTACGAGCAGTACTTC | CATTHSGSSSYEQYF | TRBV2 | - | - | TRBJ2-7
TGTGCCAGCAGCTTAGAACCCGGCGCCAACACTGAAGCTTTCTTT | CASSLEPGANTEAFF | TRBV7-6 | - | - | TRBJ1-1
TGTGCCAGCAGTTACTCGGTCAGGAAGGAGCAGTTCTTC | CASSYSVRKEQFF | TRBV6-5 | - | once | TRBJ2-1
TGTGCCAGCAGTTACAAGGGAGTGAACTCCTACAATGAGCAGTTCTTC | CASSYKGVNSYNEQFF | TRBV6-6 | - | - | TRBJ2-1
TGTGCCAGCAGTTTAACAGGGATGAACACTGAAGCTTTCTTT | CASSLTGMNTEAFF | TRBV6-6 | - | - | TRBJ1-1